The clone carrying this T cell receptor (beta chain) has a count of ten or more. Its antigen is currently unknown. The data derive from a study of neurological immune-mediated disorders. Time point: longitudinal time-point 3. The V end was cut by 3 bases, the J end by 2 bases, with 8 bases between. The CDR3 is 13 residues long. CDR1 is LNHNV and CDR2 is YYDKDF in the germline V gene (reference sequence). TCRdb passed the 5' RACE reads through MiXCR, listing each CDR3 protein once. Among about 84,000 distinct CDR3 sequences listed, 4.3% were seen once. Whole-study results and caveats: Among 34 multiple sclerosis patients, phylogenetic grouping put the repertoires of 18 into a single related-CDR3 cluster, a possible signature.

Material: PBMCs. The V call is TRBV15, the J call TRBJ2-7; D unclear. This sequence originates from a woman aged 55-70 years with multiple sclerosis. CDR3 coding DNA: TGTGCCACCAGCAGTCCGTTAACCTACGAGCAGTACTTC. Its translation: CATSSPLTYEQYF. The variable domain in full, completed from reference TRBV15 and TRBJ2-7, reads DAMVIQNPRYQVTQFGKPVTLSCSQTLNHNVMYWYQQKSSQAPKLLFHYYDKDFNNEADTPDNFQSRRPNTSFCFLDIRSPGLGDTAMYLCATSSPLTYEQYFGPGTRLTVT.